This T cell receptor (beta chain) was identified during a study of T cells in Graves' hyperthyroidism and ophthalmopathy. This clonotype has a count of ten or more. This CDR3 region has 14 residues. Trimming took 4 bases from V and 2 from J, leaving 13 bases between them. Germline V CDR1 and CDR2: SGHNT, YYREEE (reference sequence). Amplified TCR beta CDR3 regions derived from RNA transcripts. HTBI primers were used for first-round RT-PCR of the TCR CDR3. One entry per CDR3 protein, called by TCRdb with MiXCR from the multiplex PCR reads. The table includes 540,000 or so distinct CDR3 sequences, 15% to 18% detected once.

The sequenced material came from blood. The V call is TRBV5-4, the J call TRBJ2-7; D is perhaps TRBD1 (6 bases). This sequence originates from a woman between 25 and 40 years old with Graves' hyperthyroidism. The CDR3 nucleotides are TGTGCCAGCAGCCTGCAGGGGACCACCTACGAGCAGTACTTC. It translates to CASSLQGTTYEQYF.